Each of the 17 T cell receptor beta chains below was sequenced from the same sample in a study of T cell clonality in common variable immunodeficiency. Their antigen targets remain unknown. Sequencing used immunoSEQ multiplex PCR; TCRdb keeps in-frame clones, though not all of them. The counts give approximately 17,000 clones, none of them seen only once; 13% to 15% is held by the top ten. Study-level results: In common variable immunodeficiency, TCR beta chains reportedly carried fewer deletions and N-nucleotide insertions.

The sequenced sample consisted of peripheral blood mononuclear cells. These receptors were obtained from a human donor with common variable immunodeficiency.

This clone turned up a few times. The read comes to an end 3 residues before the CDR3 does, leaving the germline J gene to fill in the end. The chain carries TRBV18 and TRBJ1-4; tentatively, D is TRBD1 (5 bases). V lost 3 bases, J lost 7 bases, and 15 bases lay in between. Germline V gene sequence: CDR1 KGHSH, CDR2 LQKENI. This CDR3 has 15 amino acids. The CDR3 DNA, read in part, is TGTGCCAGCTCACCCGGCGGGGCAGGAGGTGAAAAA. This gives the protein CASSPGGAGGEK. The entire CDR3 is CASSPGGAGGEKLFF.

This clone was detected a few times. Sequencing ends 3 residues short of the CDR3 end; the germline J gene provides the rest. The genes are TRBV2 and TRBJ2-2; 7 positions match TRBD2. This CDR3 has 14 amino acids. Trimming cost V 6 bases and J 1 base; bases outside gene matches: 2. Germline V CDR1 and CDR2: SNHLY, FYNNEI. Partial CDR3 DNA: TGTGCCAGCAGGGGGGGGGTGAACACCGGGGAG. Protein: CASRGGVNTGE. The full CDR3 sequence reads CASRGGVNTGELFF.

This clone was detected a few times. CDR3 DNA (partial): TGTGCCAGCAGTTCAAGGGGGAAAAGCTCCTACGAG. It encodes CASSSRGKSSYE. The whole CDR3 sequence is CASSSRGKSSYEQYF. V gene TRBV7-2 combines with J gene TRBJ2-7; D might be TRBD1 (6 bases). From the germline J gene comes the end of the CDR3, since the read stops 3 residues before it. Per the germline V gene, CDR1 is SGHTA and CDR2 is FQGNSA. The V end was cut by 6 bases, the J end by 0 bases, with 15 bases between. The CDR3 runs to 15 residues.

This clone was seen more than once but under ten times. CDR3 DNA (partial): TGTGCCAGTAGCGAAATCGTGACAGGGGCAAACTATGGC. Amino acids: CASSEIVTGANYG. In full, the CDR3 reads CASSEIVTGANYGYTF. This chain connects TRBV19 to TRBJ1-2, with 8 nucleotides matching TRBD1. The CDR3 end falls 3 residues outside the read, so it is completed with the germline J gene. This CDR3 is built from 16 residues. CDR1 LNHDA and CDR2 SQIVND come from the germline V gene (reference sequence). The V and J ends lost 6 bases and 2 bases, in that order; junction bases with no gene match: 11.

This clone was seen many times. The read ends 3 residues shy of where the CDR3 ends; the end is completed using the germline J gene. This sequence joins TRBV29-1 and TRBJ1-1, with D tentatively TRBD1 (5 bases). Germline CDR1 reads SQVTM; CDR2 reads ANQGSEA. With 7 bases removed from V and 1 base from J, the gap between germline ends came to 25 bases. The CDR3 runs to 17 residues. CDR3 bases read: TGCAGCGCCACTGCCGGGGGTGCGTCAATGCGGAACACTGAA. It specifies CSATAGGASMRNTE. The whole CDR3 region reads CSATAGGASMRNTEAFF.

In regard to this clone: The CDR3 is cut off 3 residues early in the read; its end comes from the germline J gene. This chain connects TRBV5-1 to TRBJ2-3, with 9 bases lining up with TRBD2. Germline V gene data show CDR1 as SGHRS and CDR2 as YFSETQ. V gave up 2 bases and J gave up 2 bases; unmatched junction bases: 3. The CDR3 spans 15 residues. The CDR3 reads CASSLAGGPTDTQYF. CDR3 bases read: TGCGCCAGCAGCTTAGCGGGGGGCCCCACAGATACG.

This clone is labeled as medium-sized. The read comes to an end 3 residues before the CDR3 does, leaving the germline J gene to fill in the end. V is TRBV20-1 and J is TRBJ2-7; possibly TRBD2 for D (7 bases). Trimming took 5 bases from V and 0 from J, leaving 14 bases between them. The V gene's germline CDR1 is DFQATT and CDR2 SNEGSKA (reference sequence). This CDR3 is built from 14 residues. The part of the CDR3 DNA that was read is TGCAGTGCTCCCGTCGCGGGGGCCTCCTACGAG. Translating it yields CSAPVAGASYE. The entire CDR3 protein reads CSAPVAGASYEQYF.

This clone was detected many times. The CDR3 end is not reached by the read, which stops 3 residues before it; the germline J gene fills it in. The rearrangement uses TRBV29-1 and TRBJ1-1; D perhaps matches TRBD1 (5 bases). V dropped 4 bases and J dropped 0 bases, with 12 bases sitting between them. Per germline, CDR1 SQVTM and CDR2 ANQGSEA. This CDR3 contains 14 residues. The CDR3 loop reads CSVAPKTVNTEAFF. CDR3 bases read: TGCAGCGTTGCACCAAAGACAGTGAACACTGAA.

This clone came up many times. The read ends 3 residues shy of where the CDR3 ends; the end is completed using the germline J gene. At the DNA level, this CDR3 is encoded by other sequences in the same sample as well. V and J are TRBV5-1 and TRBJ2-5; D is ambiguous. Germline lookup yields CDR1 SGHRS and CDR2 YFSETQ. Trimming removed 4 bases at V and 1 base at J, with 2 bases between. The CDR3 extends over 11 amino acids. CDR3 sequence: CASSRQETQYF. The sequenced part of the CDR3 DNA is TGCGCCAGCAGCCGCCAAGAGACC.

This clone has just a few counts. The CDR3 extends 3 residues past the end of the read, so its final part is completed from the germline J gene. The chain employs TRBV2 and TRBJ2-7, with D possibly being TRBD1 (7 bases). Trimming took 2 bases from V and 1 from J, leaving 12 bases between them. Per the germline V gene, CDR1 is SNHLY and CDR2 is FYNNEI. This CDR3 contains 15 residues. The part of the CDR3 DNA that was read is TGTGCCAGCAGTGAATTGACAGGGAGGTCCTACGAG. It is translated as CASSELTGRSYE. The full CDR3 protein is CASSELTGRSYEQYF.

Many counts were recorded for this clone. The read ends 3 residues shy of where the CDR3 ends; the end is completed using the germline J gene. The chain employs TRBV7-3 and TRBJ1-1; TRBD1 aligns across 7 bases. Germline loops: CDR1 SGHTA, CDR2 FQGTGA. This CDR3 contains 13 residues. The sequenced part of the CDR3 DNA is TGTGCCAGCAGCCTAGAGCCGGGACAGAGA. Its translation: CASSLEPGQR. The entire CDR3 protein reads CASSLEPGQRAFF. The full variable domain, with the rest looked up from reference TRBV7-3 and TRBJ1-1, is GAGVSQTPSNKVTEKGKYVELRCDPISGHTALYWYRQSLGQGPEFLIYFQGTGAADDSGLPNDRFFAVRPEGSVSTLKIQRTERGDSAVYLCASSLEPGQRAFFGQGTRLTVV.

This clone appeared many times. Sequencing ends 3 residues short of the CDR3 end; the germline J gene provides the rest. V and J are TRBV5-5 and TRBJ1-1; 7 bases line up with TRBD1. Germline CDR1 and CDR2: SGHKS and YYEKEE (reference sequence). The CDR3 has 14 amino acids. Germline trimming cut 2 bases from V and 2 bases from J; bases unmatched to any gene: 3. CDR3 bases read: TGTGCCAGCAGCTTTCGGGACAGCAACACTGAA. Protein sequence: CASSFRDSNTE. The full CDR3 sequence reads CASSFRDSNTEAFF.

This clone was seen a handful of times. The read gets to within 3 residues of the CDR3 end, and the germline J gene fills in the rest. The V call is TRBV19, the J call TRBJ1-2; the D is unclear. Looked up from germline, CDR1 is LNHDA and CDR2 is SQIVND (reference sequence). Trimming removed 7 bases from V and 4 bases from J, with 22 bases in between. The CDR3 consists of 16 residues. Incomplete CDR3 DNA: TGTGCCAGTATACGAACGGCAGCGGCCCGGGGCTATGGC. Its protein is CASIRTAAARGYG. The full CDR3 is CASIRTAAARGYGYTF.

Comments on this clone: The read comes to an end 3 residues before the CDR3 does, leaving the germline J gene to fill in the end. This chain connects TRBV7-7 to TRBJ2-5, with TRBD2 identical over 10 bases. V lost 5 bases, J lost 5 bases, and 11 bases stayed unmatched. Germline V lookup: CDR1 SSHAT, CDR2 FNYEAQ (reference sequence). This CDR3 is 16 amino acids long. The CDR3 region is CASSPERGGAQETQYF. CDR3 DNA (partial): TGTGCCAGCAGCCCCGAGCGGGGGGGCGCGCAGGAGACC.

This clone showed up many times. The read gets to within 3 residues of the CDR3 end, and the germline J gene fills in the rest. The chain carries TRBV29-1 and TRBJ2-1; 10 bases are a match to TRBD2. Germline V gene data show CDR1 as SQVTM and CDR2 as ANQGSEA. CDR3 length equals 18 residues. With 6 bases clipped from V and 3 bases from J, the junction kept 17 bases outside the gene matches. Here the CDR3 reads CSVRGGLAGETLYNEQFF. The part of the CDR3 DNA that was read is TGCAGCGTCCGGGGGGGGCTAGCGGGAGAGACCCTCTACAATGAG.

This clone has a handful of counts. Incomplete CDR3 DNA: TGTGCCAGCAGCTTAGCGCCTGGACAGCCTATGGCGGGC. It yields the protein CASSLAPGQPMAG. The whole CDR3 sequence reads CASSLAPGQPMAGYTF. This chain joins TRBV7-6 and TRBJ1-2; D perhaps matches TRBD1 (6 bases). The read gets to within 3 residues of the CDR3 end, and the germline J gene fills in the rest. From germline, CDR1 is SGHVS and CDR2 FNYEAQ. The CDR3 sequence is 16 residues long. Full variable domain (outside the CDR3, taken from reference TRBV7-6 and TRBJ1-2): GAGVSQSPRYKVTKRGQDVALRCDPISGHVSLYWYRQALGQGPEFLTYFNYEAQQDKSGLPNDRFSAERPEGSISTLTIQRTEQRDSAMYRCASSLAPGQPMAGYTFGSGTRLTVV.

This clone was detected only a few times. The CDR3 is CASSLETGTDTQYF. Partial CDR3 DNA: TGTGCCAGCAGCTTAGAAACTGGTACAGATACG. The chain recombines TRBV7-2 with TRBJ2-3; D remains ambiguous. The sequence runs out 3 residues before the end of the CDR3; the remainder is reconstructed from the germline J gene. Germline V lookup: CDR1 SGHTA, CDR2 FQGNSA. Trimming removed 1 base from V and 3 bases from J, with 8 bases in between. The length of the CDR3 is 14 residues.